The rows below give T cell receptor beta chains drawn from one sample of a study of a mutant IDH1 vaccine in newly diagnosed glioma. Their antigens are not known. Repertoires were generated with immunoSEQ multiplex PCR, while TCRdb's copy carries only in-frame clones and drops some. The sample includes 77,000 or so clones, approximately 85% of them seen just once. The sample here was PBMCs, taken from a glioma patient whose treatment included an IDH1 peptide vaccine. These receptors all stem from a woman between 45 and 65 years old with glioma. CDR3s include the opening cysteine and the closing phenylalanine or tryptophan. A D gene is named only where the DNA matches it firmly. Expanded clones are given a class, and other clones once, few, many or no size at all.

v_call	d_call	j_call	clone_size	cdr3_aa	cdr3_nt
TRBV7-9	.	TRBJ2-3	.	CASSLLVGGTDTQYF	TGTGCCAGCAGCTTACTAGTTGGAGGGACAGATACGCAGTATTTT
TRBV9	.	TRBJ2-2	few	CASSVNRESEDTGELFF	TGTGCCAGCAGCGTTAATAGGGAGTCGGAGGACACCGGGGAGCTGTTTTTT
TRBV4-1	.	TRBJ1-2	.	CASSQGGRGRDYGYTF	TGCGCCAGCAGCCAAGGGGGCAGGGGTCGAGACTATGGCTACACCTTC
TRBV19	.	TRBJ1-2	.	CASRLTANYGYTF	TGTGCCAGTAGACTAACAGCTAACTATGGCTACACCTTC
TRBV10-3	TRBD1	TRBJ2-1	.	CAISRPPGTGKGAPYNEQFF	TGTGCCATCAGTCGGCCCCCCGGGACAGGGAAGGGAGCTCCCTACAATGAGCAGTTCTTC
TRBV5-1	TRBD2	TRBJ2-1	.	CASSLLAGGSYNEQFF	TGCGCCAGCAGCCTCCTAGCGGGAGGCTCCTACAATGAGCAGTTCTTC
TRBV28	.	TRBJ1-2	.	CASSSTGTAYGYTF	TGTGCCAGCAGTTCCACCGGGACCGCCTATGGCTACACCTTC
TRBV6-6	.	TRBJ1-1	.	CASWTHKNTEAFF	TGTGCCAGCTGGACACACAAGAACACTGAAGCTTTCTTT
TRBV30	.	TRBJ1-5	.	CAWRSAGGNQPQHF	TGTGCCTGGAGATCGGCAGGCGGGAATCAGCCCCAGCATTTT
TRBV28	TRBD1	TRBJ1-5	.	CASNDRGPTQPQHF	TGTGCCAGCAACGACAGGGGTCCCACACAGCCCCAGCATTTT
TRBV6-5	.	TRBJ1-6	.	CASSYVGSPLHF	TGTGCCAGCAGTTACGTGGGTTCACCCCTCCACTTT
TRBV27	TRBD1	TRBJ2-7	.	CASSLLAGGFYEQYF	TGTGCCAGCAGCCTCCTCGCAGGGGGTTTCTACGAGCAGTACTTC
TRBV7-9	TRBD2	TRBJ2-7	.	CASSPPSAGEYEQYF	TGTGCCAGCAGCCCTCCCTCAGCGGGAGAGTACGAGCAGTACTTC
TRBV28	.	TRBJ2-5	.	CASGRGRETQYF	TGTGCCAGCGGCCGGGGAAGAGAGACCCAGTACTTC
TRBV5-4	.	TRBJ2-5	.	CASSSPSMRDQETQYF	TGTGCCAGCAGCAGCCCTTCGATGCGGGACCAAGAGACCCAGTACTTC
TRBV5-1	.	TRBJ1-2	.	CASSLNMLTSYTF	TGCGCCAGCAGCTTGAATATGTTGACCAGCTACACCTTC
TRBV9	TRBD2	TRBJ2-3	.	CASSVGTSGRGDTQYF	TGTGCCAGCAGCGTAGGGACTAGCGGGAGGGGAGATACGCAGTATTTT
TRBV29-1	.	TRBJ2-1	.	CSVESDKSYNEQFF	TGCAGCGTTGAATCCGATAAATCTTACAATGAGCAGTTCTTC
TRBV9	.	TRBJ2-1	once	CASSVSSSSYNEQFF	TGTGCCAGCAGCGTATCCTCGAGCTCCTACAATGAGCAGTTCTTC
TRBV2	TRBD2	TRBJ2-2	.	CASSESGASGSTGELFF	TGTGCCAGCAGTGAAAGTGGAGCTAGCGGGTCCACCGGGGAGCTGTTTTTT
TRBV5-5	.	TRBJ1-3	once	CASSLEGSGNTIYF	TGTGCCAGCAGCTTGGAAGGGTCTGGAAACACCATATATTTT
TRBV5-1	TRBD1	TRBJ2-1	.	CASSLGGQGYNEQFF	TGCGCCAGCAGCTTGGGAGGACAGGGGTACAATGAGCAGTTCTTC
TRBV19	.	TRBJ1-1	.	CASSIEGGAEAFF	TGTGCCAGTAGTATAGAGGGGGGAGCTGAAGCTTTCTTT
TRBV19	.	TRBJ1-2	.	CASSTRREGYTF	TGTGCCAGTAGTACCAGGAGGGAAGGCTACACCTTC
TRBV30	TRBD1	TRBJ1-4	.	CACQGASEKLFF	TGTGCCTGCCAGGGGGCGAGTGAAAAACTGTTTTTT
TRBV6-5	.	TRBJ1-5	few	CASSYSRQGNQPQHF	TGTGCCAGCAGTTACTCGCGCCAGGGCAATCAGCCCCAGCATTTT
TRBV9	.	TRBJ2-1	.	CASSNPSRTPKPYNEQFF	TGTGCCAGCAGCAACCCCAGCAGGACACCAAAACCCTACAATGAGCAGTTCTTC
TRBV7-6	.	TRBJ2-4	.	CASSYPPGAGNIQYF	TGTGCCAGCAGCTATCCCCCCGGGGCAGGAAACATTCAGTACTTC
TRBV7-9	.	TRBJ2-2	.	CASSIWVEVTGELFF	TGTGCCAGCAGCATATGGGTAGAGGTCACCGGGGAGCTGTTTTTT
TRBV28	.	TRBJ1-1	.	CASSLSDTEAFF	TGTGCCAGCAGTTTATCAGACACTGAAGCTTTCTTT
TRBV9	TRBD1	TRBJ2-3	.	CASGLGQASTDTQYF	TGTGCCAGCGGCCTAGGACAGGCGTCCACAGATACGCAGTATTTT